The TCR beta chain under discussion was sequenced for a study of monozygotic twins with inflammatory bowel disease. TCRdb reanalyzed the 5' RACE reads and collapses them to one entry per CDR3 protein, without DNA. The listing records 350,000 to 500,000 distinct CDR3 sequences. CDR1 is LGHNA and CDR2 is YSLEER in the germline V gene. The CDR3 totals 16 residues. Sequenced sample: blood. The TCR sequence derives from a human donor with ulcerative colitis or Crohn's disease, or a healthy co-twin of an affected twin (not recorded which). This chain connects TRBV4-3 to TRBJ2-7; the TCRdb D gene call, TRBD2, has no DNA to confirm it. This chain's CDR3 is CASSQDKREYPREQYF.